Presented here are 26 T cell receptor beta chains from one specimen sequenced in a study of cytomegalovirus exposure and HLA in healthy donors. PCR amplification relied on 60 Vbeta primers (plus 13 Jbeta primers). Assay: immunoSEQ multiplex PCR; the TCRdb copy retains only in-frame clones and omits some. The sample has about 160,000 clones; roughly 77% are singletons. The material sequenced was PBMCs. The source of these receptors is a man younger than 35 in good health and CMV-seropositive.

CDR3: CASSGFELALVGELFF. In nucleotides, the CDR3 is TGTGCCAGTAGCGGTTTTGAACTAGCGTTAGTCGGGGAGCTGTTTTTT. This sequence joins TRBV19 and TRBJ2-2; 7 bases fit TRBD2. There are 16 residues in the CDR3. In germline, CDR1 is LNHDA, CDR2 SQIVND (reference sequence). Unmatched junction bases numbered 14, after V lost 6 bases and J lost 7 bases. The full variable domain, completed using reference TRBV19 and TRBJ2-2, is DGGITQSPKYLFRKEGQNVTLSCEQNLNHDAMYWYRQDPGQGLRLIYYSQIVNDFQKGDIAEGYSVSREKKESFPLTVTSAQKNPTAFYLCASSGFELALVGELFFGEGSRLTVL.

This clone was detected only a few times. The chain combines TRBV19 with TRBJ1-1, with D possibly being TRBD1 (5 bases). The CDR3 extends over 15 amino acids. Trimming pared 2 bases from V and 6 bases from J, leaving 16 bases between. The germline V gene encodes CDR1 LNHDA and CDR2 SQIVND (reference sequence). The CDR3 bases are TGTGCCAGTAGTATACCACAGGCTCCGCGCGCTGAAGCTTTCTTT. It is translated as CASSIPQAPRAEAFF. The entire variable domain, with the rest obtained from reference TRBV19 and TRBJ1-1, is as follows: DGGITQSPKYLFRKEGQNVTLSCEQNLNHDAMYWYRQDPGQGLRLIYYSQIVNDFQKGDIAEGYSVSREKKESFPLTVTSAQKNPTAFYLCASSIPQAPRAEAFFGQGTRLTVV.

This clone occurred once. The chain recombines TRBV11-2 with TRBJ2-7; TRBD2 agrees at 8 bases. The V and J ends lost 1 base and 3 bases, in that order; junction bases with no gene match: 2. Germline V lookup: CDR1 SGHAT, CDR2 FQNNGV. This CDR3 contains 14 residues. CDR3 residues: CASSLGGTSYEQYV. The CDR3 DNA is TGTGCCAGCAGCTTAGGCGGGACTAGCTACGAGCAGTACGTC.

This sequence joins TRBV6-1 and TRBJ1-3; 7 bases map to TRBD1. The CDR3 loop spans 15 amino acids. V was clipped by 4 bases and J by 4 bases; unmatched bases: 7. Germline loops: CDR1 MNHNS, CDR2 SASEGT. The chain's CDR3 is CASSGTGVLGNTIYF. The CDR3 coding sequence is TGTGCCAGCAGTGGCACAGGGGTCCTCGGAAACACCATATATTTT.

The count of this clone is one. This chain uses TRBV4-2 with TRBJ1-2, with TRBD1 matching over 10 bases. Germline values: CDR1 LGHNA, CDR2 YNFKEQ. This CDR3 comprises 17 residues. V lost 4 bases and J lost 3; bases outside the gene matches: 11. The CDR3 loop reads CASSPTGTGVSDYGYTF. The CDR3 coding sequence is TGTGCCAGCAGCCCAACCGGGACAGGGGTTTCGGACTATGGCTACACCTTC.

V gene TRBV15 combines with J gene TRBJ1-5, with D tentatively TRBD1 (5 bases). Germline V gene data show CDR1 as LNHNV and CDR2 as YYDKDF (reference sequence). CDR3 length: 15 residues. The ends were cut back, 2 bases at V and 6 bases at J, with 14 bases in the middle. The DNA for the CDR3 is TGTGCCACCAGCAGATCCCAGGGTCATGGTCAGCCCCAGCATTTT. Translated, it gives CATSRSQGHGQPQHF.

V is TRBV7-8 and J is TRBJ1-5; the D gene is possibly TRBD1 (5 bases). Germline CDR1 and CDR2: SGHVS and FQNEAQ. The V end was cut by 0 bases, the J end by 0 bases, with 12 bases between. The CDR3 contains 17 residues. The CDR3 is CASSLARGTGSNQPQHF. The CDR3 bases are TGTGCCAGCAGCTTAGCAAGGGGAACGGGTAGCAATCAGCCCCAGCATTTT.

The chain has TRBV6-6 and TRBJ1-1; 7 nucleotides match TRBD1. V dropped 5 bases and J dropped 7; count of bases not matched to a gene: 10. There are 14 residues in the CDR3. Per germline, CDR1 MNHNY and CDR2 SVGAGI (reference sequence). In DNA form, the CDR3 reads TGTGCCAGCAGTGGCCCGGGACAGAGTAATGAAGCTTTCTTT. Residues: CASSGPGQSNEAFF.

The chain combines TRBV6-5 with TRBJ2-7, with D possibly being TRBD1 (5 bases). V gave up 2 bases and J gave up 3 bases, with 8 bases separating them. The CDR3 totals 13 residues. CDR1 and CDR2 from the germline V gene are MNHEY and SVGAGI. The CDR3 DNA follows: TGTGCCAGCAGTTACAGGCAGGGCTACGAGCAGTACGTC. This encodes CASSYRQGYEQYV.

The gene calls are TRBV18 and TRBJ2-3; maybe TRBD2 (5 bases). The CDR3 consists of 12 residues. The germline V and J ends were trimmed by 8 bases and 4 bases, with 10 bases remaining between them. The germline gives CDR1 KGHSH, CDR2 LQKENI. The CDR3 reads CASALGADTQYF. The DNA for the CDR3 is TGTGCCAGCGCCCTCGGGGCAGATACGCAGTATTTT.

The chain recombines TRBV9 with TRBJ1-5, with D possibly TRBD1 on 5 matching bases. V was pared by 4 bases and J by 5 bases, with 13 bases between. Germline V gives CDR1 SGDLS, CDR2 YYNGEE. The CDR3 spans 14 residues. The chain's CDR3 is CASSPGGGDQPQHF. DNA of the CDR3: TGTGCCAGCAGCCCTGGGGGGGGAGATCAGCCCCAGCATTTT.

The genes are TRBV9 and TRBJ1-1; 10 nucleotides line up with TRBD1. In germline, CDR1 is SGDLS, CDR2 YYNGEE. The CDR3 spans 16 residues. The J segment lost 5 bases and the V segment lost 4 bases, leaving 11 bases of the junction unmatched. CDR3 residues: CASSSRVDRGITEAFF. DNA for the CDR3: TGTGCCAGCAGCTCCAGAGTGGACAGGGGGATTACTGAAGCTTTCTTT.

This clone appeared a few times. This rearrangement joins TRBV30 to TRBJ2-5, with TRBD1 matching 9 bases. This CDR3 has 14 residues. Per the germline V gene, CDR1 is GTSNPN and CDR2 is SVGIG (reference sequence). The trim removed 0 bases at V and 5 bases at J, leaving 4 bases unmatched. In nucleotides, the CDR3 is TGTGCCTGGAGTGTTGACAGGGGGTTGGAGACCCAGTACTTC. Protein product: CAWSVDRGLETQYF. Together with reference TRBV30 and TRBJ2-5, the CDR3 gives the full variable domain: SQTIHQWPATLVQPVGSPLSLECTVEGTSNPNLYWYRQAAGRGLQLLFYSVGIGQISSEVPQNLSASRPQDRQFILSSKKLLLSDSGFYLCAWSVDRGLETQYFGPGTRLLVL.

The gene calls are TRBV6-5 and TRBJ2-1; 10 nucleotides align to TRBD2. After removal of 5 bases from V and 6 bases from J, the junction contained 7 bases not matched to a gene. In germline, CDR1 is MNHEY, CDR2 SVGAGI. The CDR3 loop spans 15 amino acids. CDR3 in DNA: TGTGCCAGCAGTAAAAGCGGGGGGGCCTTCAATGAGCAGTTCTTC. Its protein product is CASSKSGGAFNEQFF.

The chain recombines TRBV5-1 with TRBJ1-3; possibly TRBD1 for D (6 bases). Germline V gene data show CDR1 as SGHRS and CDR2 as YFSETQ. The CDR3 sequence is 16 residues long. V lost 0 bases to trimming and J lost 4 bases, with 14 bases between them. The CDR3 loop reads CASSLASRGQGNTIYF. DNA for the CDR3: TGCGCCAGCAGCTTGGCCAGCAGGGGACAAGGAAACACCATATATTTT.

V gene TRBV7-6 combines with J gene TRBJ2-5, with TRBD1 matching 11 bases. Germline CDR1 reads SGHVS; CDR2 reads FNYEAQ. This CDR3 has 15 amino acids. The ends lost 5 bases at V and 5 bases at J; junction bases unmatched: 7. The CDR3 region has the DNA TGTGCCAGCAGCCTCGGGACAGGGGGTGCTGAGACCCAGTACTTC. Encoded protein: CASSLGTGGAETQYF.

V usage is TRBV19 and J usage is TRBJ2-2, with 15 bases identical to TRBD2. The length of the CDR3 is 18 residues. Per the germline V gene, CDR1 is LNHDA and CDR2 is SQIVND (reference sequence). Losses at the gene ends were 5 bases for V and 3 bases for J; bases not matched to a gene: 7. The CDR3 DNA is TGTGCCAGTAGTCCCGGACTAGCGGGAGGGAAGGACACCGGGGAGCTGTTTTTT. Protein product: CASSPGLAGGKDTGELFF.

The rearrangement uses TRBV27 and TRBJ1-1, with a possible D match to TRBD1 (6 bases). Looked up from germline, CDR1 is MNHEY and CDR2 is SMNVEV (reference sequence). This CDR3 spans 14 amino acids. Trimming cost V 5 bases and J 1 base, with 11 bases left between them. CDR3 bases: TGTGCCAGCAGTGCGGACAGATCGAACACTGAAGCTTTCTTT. Amino acid sequence: CASSADRSNTEAFF.

The chain links TRBV10-2 to TRBJ1-4; maybe TRBD1 (6 bases). CDR3 length: 14 residues. V lost 6 bases and J 8 bases, leaving 16 bases between the germline ends. Germline V gene data show CDR1 as WSHSY and CDR2 as SAAADI. CDR3 amino acids: CASRETGQGEKLFF. DNA for the CDR3: TGCGCCAGCAGGGAGACAGGCCAAGGCGAAAAACTGTTTTTT.

The chain uses TRBV27 and TRBJ2-1, with 10 bases matching TRBD2. This CDR3 is 15 amino acids long. The germline V gene encodes CDR1 MNHEY and CDR2 SMNVEV (reference sequence). V dropped 5 bases and J dropped 5; count of bases not matched to a gene: 6. CDR3 bases: TGTGCCAGCAGTCCTCAGCGGGGGGGTAACAATGAGCAGTTCTTC. Protein: CASSPQRGGNNEQFF.

The chain couples TRBV5-8 to TRBJ1-1; TRBD1 agrees at 7 bases. Germline lookup yields CDR1 SGHTS and CDR2 YDEGEE. V lost 5 bases, J lost 1 base, and 5 bases stayed unmatched. The CDR3 is 14 amino acids. CDR3 sequence (DNA): TGTGCCAGCAGGCGAGCAGGGGGGAACACTGAAGCTTTCTTT. The encoded protein is CASRRAGGNTEAFF.

The chain uses TRBV7-6 and TRBJ2-1, with 7 bases fitting TRBD2. Germline lookup yields CDR1 SGHVS and CDR2 FNYEAQ. The length of the CDR3 is 17 residues. The V segment lost 1 base and the J segment 2 bases; nucleotides outside the gene matches: 8. CDR3 in DNA: TGTGCCAGCAGCTTAGTTGGTCGGGAGGCCCCCTACAATGAGCAGTTCTTC. It specifies CASSLVGREAPYNEQFF.

This chain uses TRBV2 with TRBJ1-5, with TRBD1 matching 8 bases. Trimming cost V 6 bases and J 0 bases; bases outside gene matches: 13. There are 18 residues in the CDR3. CDR1 SNHLY and CDR2 FYNNEI come from the germline V gene. This CDR3 reads CASRGGVSGTGSNQPQHF. The DNA for the CDR3 is TGTGCCAGCAGGGGCGGGGTGTCCGGGACAGGTAGCAATCAGCCCCAGCATTTT.

This chain links TRBV27 with TRBJ2-1; 15 bases agree with TRBD2. CDR1 and CDR2 (germline): MNHEY, SMNVEV (reference sequence). V shed 2 bases, J shed 6 bases, and the junction held 5 bases outside the gene matches. This CDR3 has 17 residues. The CDR3 reads CASSLPGLAGGVNEQFF. CDR3 in DNA: TGTGCCAGCAGTTTACCCGGACTAGCGGGGGGGGTCAATGAGCAGTTCTTC.

CDR3 protein: CASSLLAGGGEQFF. The CDR3 DNA reads as TGTGCCAGCAGCCTACTAGCGGGAGGCGGTGAGCAGTTCTTC. The V call is TRBV25-1, the J call TRBJ2-1, with 12 bases identical to TRBD2. Germline V lookup: CDR1 MGHDK, CDR2 SYGVNS. The CDR3 consists of 14 residues. Trimming at V came to 6 bases and at J to 9 bases, leaving 6 bases not matched to a gene. The whole variable domain, filled in from reference TRBV25-1 and TRBJ2-1, reads EADIYQTPRYLVIGTGKKITLECSQTMGHDKMYWYQQDPGMELHLIHYSYGVNSTEKGDLSSESTVSRIRTEHFPLTLESARPSHTSQYLCASSLLAGGGEQFFGPGTRLTVL.

This chain joins TRBV21-1 and TRBJ1-1; TRBD1, the D gene given by the table, was not confirmed from the DNA. TRBV21-1 is assigned pseudogene status. The CDR3 totals 14 residues. DNA of the CDR3: TGTGCCAGCGGGGCAGGATTCATGAACACTGAAGCTTTCTTT. Translating it yields CASGAGFMNTEAFF.